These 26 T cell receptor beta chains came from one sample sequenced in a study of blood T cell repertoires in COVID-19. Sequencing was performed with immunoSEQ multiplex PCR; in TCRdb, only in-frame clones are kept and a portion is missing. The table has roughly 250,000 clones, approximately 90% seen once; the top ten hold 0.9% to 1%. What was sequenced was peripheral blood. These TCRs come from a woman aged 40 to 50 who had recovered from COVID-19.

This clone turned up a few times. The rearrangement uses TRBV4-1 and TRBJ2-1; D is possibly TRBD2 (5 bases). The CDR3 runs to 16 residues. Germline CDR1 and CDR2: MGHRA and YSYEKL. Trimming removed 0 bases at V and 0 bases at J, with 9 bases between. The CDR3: CASSQEGGLSYNEQFF. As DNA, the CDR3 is TGCGCCAGCAGCCAAGAGGGCGGGCTCTCCTACAATGAGCAGTTCTTC.

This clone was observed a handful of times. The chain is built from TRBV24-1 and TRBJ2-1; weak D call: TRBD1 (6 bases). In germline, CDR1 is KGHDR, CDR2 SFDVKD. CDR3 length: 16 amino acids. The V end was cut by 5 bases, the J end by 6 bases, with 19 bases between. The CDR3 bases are TGTGCCACCAGTGCCCCTTGGGGGCAGGGATCCAATGAGCAGTTCTTC. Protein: CATSAPWGQGSNEQFF.

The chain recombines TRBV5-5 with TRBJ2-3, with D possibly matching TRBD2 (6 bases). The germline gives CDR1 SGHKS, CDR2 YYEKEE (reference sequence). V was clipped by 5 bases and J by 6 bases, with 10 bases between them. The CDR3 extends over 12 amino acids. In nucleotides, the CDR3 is TGTGCCAGCAGTGGTGGGGGGGATACGCAGTATTTT. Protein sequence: CASSGGGDTQYF.

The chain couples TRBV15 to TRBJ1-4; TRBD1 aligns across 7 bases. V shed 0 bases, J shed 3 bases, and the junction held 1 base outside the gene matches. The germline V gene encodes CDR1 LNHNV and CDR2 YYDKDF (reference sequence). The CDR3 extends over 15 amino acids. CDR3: CATSRDGQANEKLFF. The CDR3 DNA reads TGTGCCACCAGCAGAGATGGACAGGCTAATGAAAAACTGTTTTTT. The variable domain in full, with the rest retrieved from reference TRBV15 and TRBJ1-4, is DAMVIQNPRYQVTQFGKPVTLSCSQTLNHNVMYWYQQKSSQAPKLLFHYYDKDFNNEADTPDNFQSRRPNTSFCFLDIRSPGLGDTAMYLCATSRDGQANEKLFFGSGTQLSVL.

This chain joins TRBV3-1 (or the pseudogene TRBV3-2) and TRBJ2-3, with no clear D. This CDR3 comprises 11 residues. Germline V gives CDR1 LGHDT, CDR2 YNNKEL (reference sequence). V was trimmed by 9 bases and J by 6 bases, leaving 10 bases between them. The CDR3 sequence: CASCRSDTQYF. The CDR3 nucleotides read TGTGCCAGTTGCCGGAGCGATACGCAGTATTTT.

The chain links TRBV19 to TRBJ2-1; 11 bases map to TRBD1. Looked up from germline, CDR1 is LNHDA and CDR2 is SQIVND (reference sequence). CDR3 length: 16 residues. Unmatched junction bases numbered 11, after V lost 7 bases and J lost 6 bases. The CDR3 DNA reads TGTGCCAGTAAAGGGACAGGGGGTCTCCCGACCAATGAGCAGTTCTTC. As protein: CASKGTGGLPTNEQFF.

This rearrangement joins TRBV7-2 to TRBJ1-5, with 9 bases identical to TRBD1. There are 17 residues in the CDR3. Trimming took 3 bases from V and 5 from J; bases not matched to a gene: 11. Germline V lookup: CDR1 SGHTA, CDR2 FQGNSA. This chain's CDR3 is CASSFPEGTGRHQPQHF. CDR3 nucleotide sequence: TGTGCCAGCAGCTTCCCGGAGGGGACAGGGAGACATCAGCCCCAGCATTTT.

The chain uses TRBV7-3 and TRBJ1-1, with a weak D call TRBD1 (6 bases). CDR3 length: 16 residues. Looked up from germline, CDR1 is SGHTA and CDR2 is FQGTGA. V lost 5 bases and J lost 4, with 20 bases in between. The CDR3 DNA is TGTGCCAGCAGCCTATGGGGGGGCGCCTCGAGCACTGAAGCTTTCTTT. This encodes CASSLWGGASSTEAFF.

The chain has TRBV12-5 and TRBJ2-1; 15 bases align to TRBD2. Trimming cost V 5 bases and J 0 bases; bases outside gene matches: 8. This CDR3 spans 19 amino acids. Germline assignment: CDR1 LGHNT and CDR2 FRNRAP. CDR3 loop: CASGPRTSGGGLSYNEQFF. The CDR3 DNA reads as TGTGCTAGTGGTCCACGGACTAGCGGGGGGGGGCTCTCCTACAATGAGCAGTTCTTC.

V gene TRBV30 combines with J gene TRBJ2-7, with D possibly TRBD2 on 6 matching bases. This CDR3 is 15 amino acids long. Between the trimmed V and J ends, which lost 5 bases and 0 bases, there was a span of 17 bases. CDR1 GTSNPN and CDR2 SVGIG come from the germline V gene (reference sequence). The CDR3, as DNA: TGTGCCTGGTCCAGAGGAGGGGCCAGCTCCTACGAGCAGTACGTC. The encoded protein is CAWSRGGASSYEQYV.

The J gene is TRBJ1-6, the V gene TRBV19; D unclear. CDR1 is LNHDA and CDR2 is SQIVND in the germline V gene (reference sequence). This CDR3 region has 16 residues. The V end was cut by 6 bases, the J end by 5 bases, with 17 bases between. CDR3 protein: CASRPPASGHNSPLHF. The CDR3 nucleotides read TGTGCCAGTAGGCCCCCAGCGAGCGGTCATAATTCACCCCTCCACTTT.

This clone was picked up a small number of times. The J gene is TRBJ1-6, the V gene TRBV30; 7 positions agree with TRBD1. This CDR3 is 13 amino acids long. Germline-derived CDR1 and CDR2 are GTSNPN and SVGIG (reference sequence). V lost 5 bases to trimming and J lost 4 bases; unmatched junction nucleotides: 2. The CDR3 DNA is TGTGCCTGGGGACAGGAATATAATTCACCCCTCCACTTT. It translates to CAWGQEYNSPLHF.

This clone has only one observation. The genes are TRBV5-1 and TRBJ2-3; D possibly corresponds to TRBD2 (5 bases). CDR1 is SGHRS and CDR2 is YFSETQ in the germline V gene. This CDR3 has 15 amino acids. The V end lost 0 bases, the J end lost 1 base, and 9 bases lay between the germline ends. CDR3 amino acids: CASSLAGKRTDTQYF. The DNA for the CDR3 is TGCGCCAGCAGCTTGGCCGGGAAGCGCACAGATACGCAGTATTTT.

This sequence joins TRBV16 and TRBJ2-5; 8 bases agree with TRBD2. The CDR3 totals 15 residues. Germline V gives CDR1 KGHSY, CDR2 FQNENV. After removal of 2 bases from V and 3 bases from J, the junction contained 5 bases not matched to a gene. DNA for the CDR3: TGTGCCAGCAGCCAAGACGGGAGGGGGGAAGAGACCCAGTACTTC. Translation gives CASSQDGRGEETQYF.

The CDR3 spells CAWSALSYEQYV. For the CDR3, the DNA is TGTGCCTGGAGTGCCCTCTCCTACGAGCAGTACGTC. The chain links TRBV30 to TRBJ2-7; unclear D gene. Germline V CDR1 and CDR2: GTSNPN, SVGIG (reference sequence). V lost 1 base, J lost 0 bases, and 4 bases lay in between. The CDR3 sequence is 12 residues long.

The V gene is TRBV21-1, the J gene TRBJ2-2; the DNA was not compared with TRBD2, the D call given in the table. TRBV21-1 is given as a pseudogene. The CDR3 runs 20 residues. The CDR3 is CASSKGDTGGSGGNTGELFF. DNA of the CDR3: TGTGCCAGCAGCAAAGGGGATACCGGGGGTAGCGGGGGGAACACCGGGGAGCTGTTTTTT.

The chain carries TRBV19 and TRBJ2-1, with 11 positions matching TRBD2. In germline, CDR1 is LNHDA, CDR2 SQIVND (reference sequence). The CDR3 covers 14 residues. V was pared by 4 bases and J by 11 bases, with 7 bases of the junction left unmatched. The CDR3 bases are TGTGCCAGTAGTAGTCTAGCGGGAGGTTGGAAGCAGTTCTTC. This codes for CASSSLAGGWKQFF.

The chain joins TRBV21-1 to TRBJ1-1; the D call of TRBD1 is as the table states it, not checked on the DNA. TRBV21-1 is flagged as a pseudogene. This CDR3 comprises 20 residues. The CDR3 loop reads CASSKGPGQGAALGSTEAFF. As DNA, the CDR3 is TGTGCCAGCAGCAAAGGACCGGGACAGGGGGCCGCCCTGGGGAGCACTGAAGCTTTCTTT.

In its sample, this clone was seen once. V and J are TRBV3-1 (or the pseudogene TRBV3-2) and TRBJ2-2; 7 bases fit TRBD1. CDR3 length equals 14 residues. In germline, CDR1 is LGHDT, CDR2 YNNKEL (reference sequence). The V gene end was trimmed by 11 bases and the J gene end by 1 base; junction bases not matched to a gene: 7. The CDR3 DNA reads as TGTGCCCGAACGAGGACAGGGAACACCGGGGAGCTGTTTTTT. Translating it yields CARTRTGNTGELFF.

DNA of the CDR3: TGCGCCAGCAGCCCTCGAAGGCTAGCGGGAGACTACGAGCAGTACTTC. It encodes CASSPRRLAGDYEQYF. V and J are TRBV5-1 and TRBJ2-7; the match to TRBD2 covers 10 bases. This CDR3 comprises 16 residues. V was pared by 4 bases and J by 3 bases, with 10 bases of the junction left unmatched. Germline assignment: CDR1 SGHRS and CDR2 YFSETQ. The entire variable domain, with the rest obtained from reference TRBV5-1 and TRBJ2-7, is as follows: KAGVTQTPRYLIKTRGQQVTLSCSPISGHRSVSWYQQTPGQGLQFLFEYFSETQRNKGNFPGRFSGRQFSNSRSEMNVSTLELGDSALYLCASSPRRLAGDYEQYFGPGTRLTVT.

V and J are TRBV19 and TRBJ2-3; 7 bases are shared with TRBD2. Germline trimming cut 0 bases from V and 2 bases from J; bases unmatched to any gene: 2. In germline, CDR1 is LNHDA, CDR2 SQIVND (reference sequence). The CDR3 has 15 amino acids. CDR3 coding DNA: TGTGCCAGTAGTATAGATGGGAGGGCCACAGATACGCAGTATTTT. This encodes CASSIDGRATDTQYF.

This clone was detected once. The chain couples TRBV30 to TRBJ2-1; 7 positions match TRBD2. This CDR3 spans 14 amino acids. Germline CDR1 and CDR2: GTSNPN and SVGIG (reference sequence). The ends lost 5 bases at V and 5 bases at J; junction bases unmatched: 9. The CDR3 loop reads CAWGDYPKNNEQFF. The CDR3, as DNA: TGTGCCTGGGGGGACTACCCAAAAAACAATGAGCAGTTCTTC. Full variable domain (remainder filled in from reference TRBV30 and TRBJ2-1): SQTIHQWPATLVQPVGSPLSLECTVEGTSNPNLYWYRQAAGRGLQLLFYSVGIGQISSEVPQNLSASRPQDRQFILSSKKLLLSDSGFYLCAWGDYPKNNEQFFGPGTRLTVL.

The CDR3 nucleotides are TGTGCCAGCAGTCCCGAAAGCCTTCCCACCTACGAGCAGTACTTC. This encodes CASSPESLPTYEQYF. This chain connects TRBV27 to TRBJ2-7; D gene ambiguous. CDR1 is MNHEY, CDR2 SMNVEV, per germline (reference sequence). The germline V and J ends were trimmed by 5 bases and 2 bases, with 16 bases remaining between them. The CDR3 covers 15 residues.

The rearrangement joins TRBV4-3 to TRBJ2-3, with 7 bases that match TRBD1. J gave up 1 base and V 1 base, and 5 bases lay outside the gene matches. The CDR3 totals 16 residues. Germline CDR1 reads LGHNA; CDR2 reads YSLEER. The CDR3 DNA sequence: TGCGCCAGCAGCCAAGGTCCAGGGGGAGGCACAGATACGCAGTATTTT. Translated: CASSQGPGGGTDTQYF.

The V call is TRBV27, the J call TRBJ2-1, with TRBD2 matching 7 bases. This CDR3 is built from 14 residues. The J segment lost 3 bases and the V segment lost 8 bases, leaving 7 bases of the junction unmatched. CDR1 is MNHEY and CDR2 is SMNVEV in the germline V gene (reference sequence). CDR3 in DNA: TGTGCCAGCGGGTGGGGGGGGTTCTACAATGAGCAGTTCTTC. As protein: CASGWGGFYNEQFF.

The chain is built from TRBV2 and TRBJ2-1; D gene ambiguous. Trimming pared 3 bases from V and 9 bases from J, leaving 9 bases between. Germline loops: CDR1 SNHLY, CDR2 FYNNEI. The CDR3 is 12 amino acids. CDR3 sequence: CASSESLGEQFF. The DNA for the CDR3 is TGTGCCAGCAGTGAGAGCCTCGGTGAGCAGTTCTTC.